Listed below are T cell receptor beta chains from one sample, sequenced in a study of beta chain features in type 1 diabetes. TCRdb's copy holds only in-frame clones and misses some; the assay was immunoSEQ multiplex PCR. The data contain 300,000 to 350,000 clones, 8% of them singletons. The sample consisted of central memory CD4+ T cells from blood. The receptor source for this set is a young woman in good health. CDR3s include the opening cysteine and the closing phenylalanine or tryptophan. The order of the fields is V gene, J gene, CDR3 protein.

v_gene: TRBV7-2
j_gene: TRBJ2-2
CDR3aa: CASGRDRLNTGELFF

v_gene: TRBV7-2
j_gene: TRBJ2-3
CDR3aa: CASSLVLAGAGTDTQYF

v_gene: TRBV27
j_gene: TRBJ2-7
CDR3aa: CASRPSGRASYEQYF

v_gene: TRBV5-4
j_gene: TRBJ1-1
CDR3aa: CASSLGVRDRVPEAFF

v_gene: TRBV4-2
j_gene: TRBJ2-1
CDR3aa: CASSQDNRGYNEQFF

v_gene: TRBV5-1
j_gene: TRBJ2-7
CDR3aa: CASSLGQGGIYEQYF

v_gene: TRBV7-2
j_gene: TRBJ1-2
CDR3aa: CASSLADRAKGYTF

v_gene: TRBV28
j_gene: TRBJ1-2
CDR3aa: CASSLIGRGYTF

v_gene: TRBV2
j_gene: TRBJ2-1
CDR3aa: CASSELGTSGRNEQFF

v_gene: TRBV5-7
j_gene: TRBJ1-1
CDR3aa: CASSAGVSSTEAFF

v_gene: TRBV28
j_gene: TRBJ2-6
CDR3aa: CASSPTGAGANVLTF

v_gene: TRBV5-4
j_gene: TRBJ2-1
CDR3aa: CASSLAGDMGEQFF

v_gene: TRBV2
j_gene: TRBJ1-5
CDR3aa: CASSAETGLIQPQHF

v_gene: TRBV5-1
j_gene: TRBJ2-3
CDR3aa: CASNPGHSSTDTQYF

v_gene: TRBV7-8
j_gene: TRBJ2-1
CDR3aa: CASSSRQGGWGYNEQFF

v_gene: TRBV28
j_gene: TRBJ2-5
CDR3aa: CATTTSGQETQYF

v_gene: TRBV4-2
j_gene: TRBJ2-3
CDR3aa: CASSPARLATDTQYF

v_gene: TRBV18
j_gene: TRBJ1-1
CDR3aa: CASSPRDRVSEAFF

v_gene: TRBV18
j_gene: TRBJ1-5
CDR3aa: CASSPGQAVQPQHF

v_gene: TRBV7-2
j_gene: TRBJ2-1
CDR3aa: CASSFTSGNHNEQFF

v_gene: TRBV28
j_gene: TRBJ2-2
CDR3aa: CASSLDDTGELFF

v_gene: TRBV7-9
j_gene: TRBJ2-3
CDR3aa: CASSHLRANTQYF

v_gene: TRBV5-1
j_gene: TRBJ2-1
CDR3aa: CASSNEGTSGPSYNEQFF

v_gene: TRBV6-5
j_gene: TRBJ2-2
CDR3aa: CASRVTGSGELFF

v_gene: TRBV2
j_gene: TRBJ2-3
CDR3aa: CASSEGSTNTQYF

v_gene: TRBV10-3
j_gene: TRBJ2-7
CDR3aa: CAISESLQEGEQYF

v_gene: TRBV11-2
j_gene: TRBJ2-1
CDR3aa: CASSFSRGGGEQFF

v_gene: TRBV7-2
j_gene: TRBJ2-4
CDR3aa: CASSPSRAKNIQYF

v_gene: TRBV7-2
j_gene: TRBJ1-2
CDR3aa: CASSLGGLYGYTF

v_gene: TRBV28
j_gene: TRBJ2-7
CDR3aa: CASSKTSGIREQYF

v_gene: TRBV10-3
j_gene: TRBJ2-2
CDR3aa: CAIRSGPDTGELFF

v_gene: TRBV27
j_gene: TRBJ2-1
CDR3aa: CASIIRGTGSFNEQFF

v_gene: TRBV10-3
j_gene: TRBJ2-3
CDR3aa: CAISLSGSGADTQYF

v_gene: TRBV19
j_gene: TRBJ1-1
CDR3aa: CASRGAGMNTEAFF

v_gene: TRBV2
j_gene: .
CDR3aa: CASGKTPYEQYF

v_gene: TRBV7-9
j_gene: TRBJ1-1
CDR3aa: CASSLQGVNTEAFF

v_gene: TRBV6-5
j_gene: TRBJ1-5
CDR3aa: CASSYGRDSSNQPQHF

v_gene: TRBV6-6
j_gene: TRBJ2-7
CDR3aa: CASNFDSLYEQYF

v_gene: TRBV5-1
j_gene: TRBJ2-3
CDR3aa: CASSLEPGGRSADTQYF

v_gene: TRBV5-6
j_gene: TRBJ2-6
CDR3aa: CASRLWSGANVLTF

v_gene: TRBV4-3
j_gene: TRBJ2-4
CDR3aa: CASSQVEGAKNIQYF

v_gene: TRBV9
j_gene: TRBJ2-1
CDR3aa: CASSLTGGLNNEQFF

v_gene: TRBV2
j_gene: TRBJ2-7
CDR3aa: CASSRAYEQYF

v_gene: TRBV10-3
j_gene: TRBJ2-3
CDR3aa: CASVAGDRGDTQYF

v_gene: TRBV10-1
j_gene: TRBJ2-7
CDR3aa: CASSECPGQGVTYEQYF